This T cell receptor beta chain is drawn from a study of beta chain features in type 1 diabetes. Looking at the study overall: About 110 million sorted cells were examined across all samples.

With respect to this clone: The antigen is undetermined.

Since all of the isolated RNA was reverse transcribed, expressed TCRB transcripts were what got sequenced. Assay used: immunoSEQ multiplex PCR; TCRdb lists only in-frame clones, some missing. The sample has about 300,000 clones, around an eighth seen once. After removal of 5 bases from V and 7 bases from J, the junction contained 3 bases not matched to a gene. CDR3 length: 12 amino acids. CDR1 MDHEN and CDR2 SYDVKM come from the germline V gene. Study-level results: Type 1 diabetes patients had TCRB CDR3s that were shorter (moderately but significantly so) in all four CD4+ subsets. Within the patient group, naive, central memory and Treg TCRB repertoires appeared more similar to each other than within healthy donors. A cDNA-based sequencing approach could over-represent cells with high TCR expression.

V is TRBV28 and J is TRBJ2-3; TRBD1 matches at 7 bases. The receptor was isolated from a woman aged 18-29 years with type 1 diabetes. Sequencing was done on a sample of naive CD4+ T cells from blood. The CDR3 region has the DNA TGTGCCAGCAGTGGGACAGCGAATACGCAGTATTTT. Its translation: CASSGTANTQYF.